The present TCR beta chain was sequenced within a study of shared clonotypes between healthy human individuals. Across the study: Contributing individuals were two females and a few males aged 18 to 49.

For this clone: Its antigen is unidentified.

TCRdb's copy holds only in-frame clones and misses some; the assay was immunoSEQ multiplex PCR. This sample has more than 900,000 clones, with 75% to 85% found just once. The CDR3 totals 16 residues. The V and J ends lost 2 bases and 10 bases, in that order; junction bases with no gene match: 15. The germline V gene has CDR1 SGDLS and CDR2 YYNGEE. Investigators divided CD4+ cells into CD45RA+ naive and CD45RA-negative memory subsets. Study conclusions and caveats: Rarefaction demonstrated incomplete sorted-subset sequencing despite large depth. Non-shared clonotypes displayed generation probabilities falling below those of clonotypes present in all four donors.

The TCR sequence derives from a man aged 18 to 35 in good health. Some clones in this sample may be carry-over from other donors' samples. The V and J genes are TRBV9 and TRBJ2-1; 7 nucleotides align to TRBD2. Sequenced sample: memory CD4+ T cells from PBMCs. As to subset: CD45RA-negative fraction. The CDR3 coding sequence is TGTGCCAGCAGCGTTTCTGGACTAGTACAGTTTGGGGAGCAGTTCTTC. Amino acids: CASSVSGLVQFGEQFF.